The text below deals with one TCR beta chain. The record originates from a study of blood T cell repertoires in COVID-19. Overall study context: The study drew acute and convalescent COVID-19 samples from the United States, Italy and Spain. PBMCs, B-cell-depleted T cells, or T cells provided the cDNA or gDNA that made up the material.

Original processing methods: Estimated nucleated cell counts came from reference gene primer amplification. Assay: immunoSEQ multiplex PCR; the TCRdb copy retains only in-frame clones and omits some. V and J calls and clone size are as listed in that table; D and trimming were resolved from the DNA. This sample has roughly 130,000 clones; about 80% occur once, and the top ten carry 10% to 15%. The CDR3 totals 16 residues. CDR1 and CDR2 (germline): WNHNN, SYGVQD (reference sequence). Deletions cut 8 bases from V and 8 bases from J, with 27 bases between. The chain carries TRBV10-1 and TRBJ1-2; weak D call: TRBD1 (6 bases). Material: peripheral blood. The receptor comes from a woman aged 55-69 years with acute or convalescent COVID-19. The CDR3 spells CASWASRGGSLQGYTF. In nucleotides, the CDR3 is TGCGCCAGCTGGGCCTCAAGGGGGGGTTCGCTACAGGGCTACACCTTC.